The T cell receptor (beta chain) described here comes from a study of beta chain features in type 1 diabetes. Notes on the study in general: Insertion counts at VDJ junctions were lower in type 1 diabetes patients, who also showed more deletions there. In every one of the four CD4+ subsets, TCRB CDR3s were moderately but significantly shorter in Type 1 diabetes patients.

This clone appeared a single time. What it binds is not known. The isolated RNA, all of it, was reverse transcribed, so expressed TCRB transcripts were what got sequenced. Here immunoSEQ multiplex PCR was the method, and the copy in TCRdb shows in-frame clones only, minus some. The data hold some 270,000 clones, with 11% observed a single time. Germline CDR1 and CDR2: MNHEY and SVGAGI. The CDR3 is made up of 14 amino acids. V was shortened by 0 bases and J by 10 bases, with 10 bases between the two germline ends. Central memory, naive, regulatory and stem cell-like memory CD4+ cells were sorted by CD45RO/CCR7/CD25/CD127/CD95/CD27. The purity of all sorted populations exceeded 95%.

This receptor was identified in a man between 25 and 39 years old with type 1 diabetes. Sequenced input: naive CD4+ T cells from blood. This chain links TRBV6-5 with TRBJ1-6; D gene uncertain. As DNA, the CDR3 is TGTGCCAGCAGTTACTCGAGGGTCGGATCACCCCTCCACTTT. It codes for CASSYSRVGSPLHF.